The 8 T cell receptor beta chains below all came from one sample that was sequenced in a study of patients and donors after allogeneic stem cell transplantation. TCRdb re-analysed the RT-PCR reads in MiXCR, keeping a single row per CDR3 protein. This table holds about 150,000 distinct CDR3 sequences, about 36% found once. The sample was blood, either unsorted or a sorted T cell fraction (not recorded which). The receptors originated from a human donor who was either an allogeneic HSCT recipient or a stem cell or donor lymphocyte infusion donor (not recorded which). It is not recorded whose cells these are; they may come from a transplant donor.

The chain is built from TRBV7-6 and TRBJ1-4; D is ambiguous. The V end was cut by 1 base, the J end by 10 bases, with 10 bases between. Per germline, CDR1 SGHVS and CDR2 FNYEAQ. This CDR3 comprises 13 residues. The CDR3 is CASSLVPLVKLFF. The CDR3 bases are TGTGCCAGCAGCTTAGTCCCCCTGGTAAAACTGTTTTTT.

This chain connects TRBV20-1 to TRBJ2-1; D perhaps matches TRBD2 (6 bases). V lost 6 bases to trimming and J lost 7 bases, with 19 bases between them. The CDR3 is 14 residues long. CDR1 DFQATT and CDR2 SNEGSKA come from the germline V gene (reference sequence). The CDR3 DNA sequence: TGCAGTGCCCGGGACTTTTTATCGGGGAATGAGCAGTTCTTC. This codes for CSARDFLSGNEQFF.

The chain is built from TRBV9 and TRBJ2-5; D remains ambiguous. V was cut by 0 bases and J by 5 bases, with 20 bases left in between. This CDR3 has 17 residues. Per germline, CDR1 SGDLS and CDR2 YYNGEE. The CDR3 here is CASSVGLSPEFGETQYF. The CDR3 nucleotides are TGTGCCAGCAGCGTAGGGCTTAGCCCTGAGTTTGGGGAGACCCAGTACTTC.

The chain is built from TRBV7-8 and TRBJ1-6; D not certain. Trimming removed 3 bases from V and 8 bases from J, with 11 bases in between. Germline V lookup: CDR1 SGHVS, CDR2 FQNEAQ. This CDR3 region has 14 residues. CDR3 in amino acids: CASSFGASDSPLHF. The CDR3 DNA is TGTGCCAGCAGCTTTGGCGCCTCTGATTCACCCCTCCACTTT.

Written as DNA, the CDR3 is TGTGCCAGCAGCCAAAGGGGCTGGGGGAACGCGAACACCGGGGAGCTGTTTTTT. Amino acids: CASSQRGWGNANTGELFF. The chain has TRBV14 and TRBJ2-2; D tentatively fits TRBD1 or TRBD2 (5 bases each). The CDR3 totals 18 residues. Germline V gene sequence: CDR1 SGHDN, CDR2 FVKESK. V was trimmed by 2 bases and J by 0 bases, leaving 16 bases between them.

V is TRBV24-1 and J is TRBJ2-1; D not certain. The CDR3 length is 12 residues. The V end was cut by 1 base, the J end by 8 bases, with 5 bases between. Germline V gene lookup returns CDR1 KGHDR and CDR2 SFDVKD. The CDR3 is CATSDFWHEQFF. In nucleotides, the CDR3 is TGTGCCACCAGTGATTTTTGGCATGAGCAGTTCTTC.

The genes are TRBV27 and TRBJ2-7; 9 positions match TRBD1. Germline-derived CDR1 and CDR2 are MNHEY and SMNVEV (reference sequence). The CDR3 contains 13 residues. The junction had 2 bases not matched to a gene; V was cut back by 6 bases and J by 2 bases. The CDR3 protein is CASSRQGAYEQYV. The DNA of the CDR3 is TGTGCCAGCAGCCGACAGGGGGCCTACGAGCAGTACGTC.

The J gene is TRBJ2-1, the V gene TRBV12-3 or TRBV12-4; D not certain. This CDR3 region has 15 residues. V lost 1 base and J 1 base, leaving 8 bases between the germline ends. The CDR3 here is CASSLEARSYNEQFF. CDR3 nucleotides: TGTGCCAGCAGTTTAGAAGCTAGGTCCTACAATGAGCAGTTCTTC.